This note documents a single TCR beta chain sequence. Its antigen is not identified. The method was immunoSEQ multiplex PCR; TCRdb's version includes in-frame clones alone and lacks a portion of them. Among over 80,000 clones listed, roughly 90% were seen once. V was cut by 2 bases and J by 4 bases, with 15 bases left in between. This CDR3 has 15 residues. Germline V lookup: CDR1 SGHDT, CDR2 YYEEEE. These data come from a study of graft-versus-host responses after intestinal transplantation. Study-level information: Recipients were all induced with anti-thymocyte globulin, then given tacrolimus and steroids for around three years.

Sample: unstimulated CD8+ T cells sorted from spleen or lymph node cells, taken before transplant. The genes are TRBV5-6 and TRBJ1-1; D is undetermined. The source of this sequence is a human donor who was the organ donor for an intestinal transplant. The CDR3 region has the DNA TGTGCCAGCAGCTTTCCGTCCAACGACATCACTGAAGCTTTCTTT. It encodes CASSFPSNDITEAFF.